This TCR beta chain derives from a study of blood T cell repertoires in COVID-19. Looking at the study overall: From the United States, Italy and Spain came samples of acute and convalescent COVID-19. From T cells, B-cell-depleted T cells, or PBMCs came the material, which was cDNA or gDNA.

Germline V CDR1 and CDR2: MNHEY, SVGAGI. Trimming pared 3 bases from V and 1 base from J, leaving 9 bases between. This CDR3 is built from 14 residues. Under the authors' procedure: Cell counts per sample came from amplifying reference gene primers. Clones were read by immunoSEQ multiplex PCR, and TCRdb kept only the in-frame ones, dropping some. V and J calls and clone size are copied from that table; D and trimming were computed from the DNA. Altogether more than 100,000 clones are present, roughly 86% being singletons, with the ten largest covering 3.6%. The sample comprised peripheral blood. The receptor comes from a woman aged 60-75 years with acute or convalescent COVID-19. J is TRBJ1-1 and V is TRBV6-5; D is uncertain. DNA for the CDR3: TGTGCCAGCAGTTATGCGGGCAAGAACACTGAAGCTTTCTTT. Protein: CASSYAGKNTEAFF.